Shown below are 26 T cell receptor beta chains from a single sample sequenced in a study of T cells of healthy individuals. TCRdb passed the 5' RACE reads through MiXCR, listing each CDR3 protein once. In the table there are tens of thousands of distinct CDR3 sequences, more than 5% of which are singletons. All receptors come from a female donor in good health.

This rearrangement joins TRBV5-4 to TRBJ1-3; D is perhaps TRBD1 (5 bases). Trimming shortened V by 2 bases and J by 2 bases, and 8 bases separated the two germline ends. The CDR3 consists of 14 residues. The germline CDR1 and CDR2 sequences are SGHNT and YYREEE (reference sequence). This chain's CDR3 is CASSLDSAGNTIYF. As DNA, the CDR3 is TGTGCCAGCAGCTTAGACAGTGCTGGAAACACCATATATTTT.

J is TRBJ2-1 and V is TRBV29-1; 9 bases are a match to TRBD2. The V segment lost 3 bases and the J segment 6 bases; nucleotides outside the gene matches: 3. The CDR3 runs to 13 residues. Germline CDR1 reads SQVTM; CDR2 reads ANQGSEA. The CDR3 is CSVESGRINEQFF. In DNA form, the CDR3 reads TGCAGCGTTGAGAGCGGGAGGATCAATGAGCAGTTCTTC.

This clonotype was detected many times. This chain uses TRBV25-1 with TRBJ2-1, with 9 bases lining up with TRBD2. The length of the CDR3 is 16 residues. The V and J ends lost 1 base and 6 bases, in that order; junction bases with no gene match: 7. Looked up from germline, CDR1 is MGHDK and CDR2 is SYGVNS. CDR3 sequence reads: CASSESGGRALNEQFF. In DNA, the CDR3 is TGTGCCAGCAGTGAATCGGGCGGGAGGGCCCTCAATGAGCAGTTCTTC.

This clonotype was observed many times. The J gene is TRBJ2-3, the V gene TRBV12-2; the table names TRBD1, a call not compared with the DNA. TRBV12-2 is described as a pseudogene. This CDR3 is 16 amino acids long. DNA for the CDR3: TGTGCAAGTCGCTCCTCAGGGGTCCGCCTCACAGATACGCAGTATTTT. The encoded protein is CASRSSGVRLTDTQYF.

This chain links TRBV20-1 with TRBJ2-3; perhaps TRBD2 as D (6 bases). Germline CDR1 DFQATT, CDR2 SNEGSKA (reference sequence). Trimming shortened V by 3 bases and J by 4 bases, and 11 bases separated the two germline ends. The CDR3 has 13 residues. The CDR3 protein is CSASRGSADTQYF. DNA for the CDR3: TGCAGTGCTAGTCGGGGGAGCGCAGATACGCAGTATTTT.

This chain uses TRBV7-8 with TRBJ2-7; 10 positions match TRBD1. CDR1 and CDR2 from the germline V gene are SGHVS and FQNEAQ. This CDR3 is built from 17 residues. Germline trimming cut 3 bases from V and 5 bases from J; bases unmatched to any gene: 13. The CDR3 protein is CASSLPSSGQGGNEQYF. Here the CDR3 DNA reads TGTGCCAGCAGCTTGCCTAGTAGCGGACAGGGGGGTAACGAGCAGTACTTC.

Many counts were recorded for this clonotype. This chain connects TRBV15 to TRBJ2-6; tentative D call: TRBD2 (5 bases). Germline loops: CDR1 LNHNV, CDR2 YYDKDF (reference sequence). Trimming shortened V by 4 bases and J by 0 bases, and 7 bases separated the two germline ends. There are 15 residues in the CDR3. The CDR3: CATSTGNSGANVLTF. The CDR3 nucleotides are TGTGCCACCAGCACCGGGAACTCTGGGGCCAACGTCCTGACTTTC.

V is TRBV7-2 and J is TRBJ1-2; D unresolved. CDR1 and CDR2 from the germline V gene are SGHTA and FQGNSA. CDR3 length: 13 amino acids. Trimming cost V 3 bases and J 5 bases, with 10 bases left between them. CDR3 DNA sequence: TGTGCCAGCAGCTTCGGCCCCAATTATGGCTACACCTTC. As protein: CASSFGPNYGYTF.

This clonotype has just a few counts. This chain links TRBV4-3 with TRBJ1-3; no clear D gene. This CDR3 spans 14 amino acids. Trimming took 0 bases from V and 5 from J, leaving 8 bases between them. Germline V gene lookup returns CDR1 LGHNA and CDR2 YSLEER. The CDR3 loop is CASSQEGRRNTIYF. CDR3 nucleotide sequence: TGCGCCAGCAGCCAAGAGGGCAGAAGAAACACCATATATTTT.

The V and J genes are TRBV20-1 and TRBJ1-1, with a possible D match to TRBD1 (6 bases). Germline-derived CDR1 and CDR2 are DFQATT and SNEGSKA (reference sequence). Trimming took 3 bases from V and 0 from J, leaving 14 bases between them. There are 15 residues in the CDR3. The CDR3 region has the DNA TGCAGTGCTAGTTCACGGGGACAAGTGAACACTGAAGCTTTCTTT. This encodes CSASSRGQVNTEAFF.

Ten or more counts support this clonotype. The chain links TRBV20-1 to TRBJ1-1; D gene unclear. This CDR3 spans 11 amino acids. V lost 6 bases to trimming and J lost 1 base, with 6 bases between them. Germline V gives CDR1 DFQATT, CDR2 SNEGSKA (reference sequence). The CDR3 reads CSAPGNTEAFF. CDR3 coding DNA: TGCAGTGCCCCAGGGAACACTGAAGCTTTCTTT.

This clonotype has a handful of counts. V and J are TRBV2 and TRBJ1-2; perhaps TRBD1 as D (6 bases). The CDR3 spans 13 residues. Germline-derived CDR1 and CDR2 are SNHLY and FYNNEI. Trimming pared 4 bases from V and 3 bases from J, leaving 9 bases between. Written as DNA, the CDR3 is TGTGCCAGCAGTGGCAGGGGCTACTATGGCTACACCTTC. Protein product: CASSGRGYYGYTF.

This clonotype was observed many times. The chain links TRBV5-6 to TRBJ2-4, with a possible D match to TRBD2 (5 bases). This CDR3 spans 16 amino acids. Looked up from germline, CDR1 is SGHDT and CDR2 is YYEEEE. The V and J ends lost 4 bases and 0 bases respectively, with 14 bases between them. Here the CDR3 DNA reads TGTGCCAGCAGCCACGCGGGTCTTCTAGCCAAAAACATTCAGTACTTC. It yields the protein CASSHAGLLAKNIQYF. Supplemented by reference TRBV5-6 and TRBJ2-4, the full variable domain reads DAGVTQSPTHLIKTRGQQVTLRCSPKSGHDTVSWYQQALGQGPQFIFQYYEEEERQRGNFPDRFSGHQFPNYSSELNVNALLLGDSALYLCASSHAGLLAKNIQYFGAGTRLSVL.

This clonotype was observed a handful of times. The chain employs TRBV12-3 or TRBV12-4 and TRBJ2-7; D ambiguous. The CDR3 totals 13 residues. The V gene lost 0 bases and the J gene lost 2 bases, with 5 bases spanning the gap. The CDR3: CASSLALTYEQYF. The CDR3 DNA reads as TGTGCCAGCAGTTTAGCGCTTACCTACGAGCAGTACTTC.

This clonotype appeared many times. V gene TRBV7-9 combines with J gene TRBJ2-5, with a possible D match to TRBD2 (6 bases). Deletions cut 5 bases from V and 2 bases from J, with 12 bases between. CDR3 size: 14 residues. Germline CDR1 reads SEHNR; CDR2 reads FQNEAQ (reference sequence). The CDR3 is CASSPPGGQETQYF. In DNA, the CDR3 is TGTGCCAGCAGCCCCCCCGGGGGTCAAGAGACCCAGTACTTC.

V gene TRBV6-5 combines with J gene TRBJ1-1; no definite D call. The CDR3 spans 16 residues. Germline CDR1 is MNHEY and CDR2 is SVGAGI. V gave up 5 bases and J gave up 3 bases, with 19 bases separating them. CDR3 residues: CASSPRYSGWDTEAFF. The CDR3 DNA reads as TGTGCCAGCAGTCCCCGGTATTCGGGGTGGGACACTGAAGCTTTCTTT.

The gene calls are TRBV5-6 and TRBJ1-2, with D perhaps TRBD1 (5 bases). V was clipped by 4 bases and J by 3 bases, with 7 bases between them. Germline loops: CDR1 SGHDT, CDR2 YYEEEE. CDR3 size: 12 residues. This chain's CDR3 is CASSPGDYGYTF. The CDR3 coding sequence is TGTGCCAGCAGCCCGGGGGACTATGGCTACACCTTC.

This clonotype was counted ten times or more. CDR3 nucleotide sequence: TGTGCCATCAGTGTGGCCCCGGGACTCATCACAGATACGCAGTATTTT. Its translation: CAISVAPGLITDTQYF. The V and J genes are TRBV10-3 and TRBJ2-3; D may be TRBD2 (6 bases). The ends were cut back, 4 bases at V and 2 bases at J, with 16 bases in the middle. The length of the CDR3 is 16 residues. Germline lookup yields CDR1 ENHRY and CDR2 SYGVKD.

This clonotype was recorded at least ten times. V gene TRBV7-2 combines with J gene TRBJ1-5; tentative D call: TRBD1 (5 bases). The CDR3 length is 14 residues. Between the trimmed V and J ends, which lost 3 bases and 4 bases, there was a span of 10 bases. Germline V gives CDR1 SGHTA, CDR2 FQGNSA. The CDR3 bases are TGTGCCAGCAGCTTTTCGGGGCCTAATCAGCCCCAGCATTTT. Translating gives CASSFSGPNQPQHF.

V is TRBV5-1 and J is TRBJ2-7; 7 nucleotides line up with TRBD1. The CDR3 sequence is 13 residues long. CDR1 is SGHRS and CDR2 is YFSETQ in the germline V gene. V shed 6 bases, J shed 3 bases, and the junction held 6 bases outside the gene matches. CDR3 bases: TGCGCCAGCAAGGTAGGGGACAGCTACGAGCAGTACTTC. This codes for CASKVGDSYEQYF.

V usage is TRBV12-3 or TRBV12-4 and J usage is TRBJ1-2; 7 bases match TRBD1. The CDR3 runs 14 residues. Trimming at V came to 8 bases and at J to 0 bases, leaving 6 bases not matched to a gene. The CDR3 nucleotides read TGTGCCAGCGCCGCGGACAGGACTAACTATGGCTACACCTTC. Protein sequence: CASAADRTNYGYTF.

V and J are TRBV7-3 and TRBJ2-1; D is possibly TRBD2 (5 bases). This CDR3 contains 16 residues. Deletions cut 1 base from V and 2 bases from J, with 12 bases between. The V gene's germline CDR1 is SGHTA and CDR2 FQGTGA. The CDR3 is CASSLNTRAPYNEQFF. CDR3 in DNA: TGTGCCAGCAGCTTAAATACGCGGGCACCCTACAATGAGCAGTTCTTC.

This clonotype has a handful of counts. The chain uses TRBV5-6 and TRBJ1-5; D not certain. There are 14 residues in the CDR3. Per germline, CDR1 SGHDT and CDR2 YYEEEE. The germline V and J ends were trimmed by 1 base and 4 bases, with 9 bases remaining between them. CDR3 sequence reads: CASSLYQPNQPQHF. In DNA, the CDR3 is TGTGCCAGCAGCTTGTATCAGCCGAATCAGCCCCAGCATTTT.

In its sample, this clonotype was seen many times. The J gene is TRBJ2-1, the V gene TRBV10-3; 11 bases are shared with TRBD2. V shed 4 bases and J 1 base; nucleotides not matched to a gene: 3. The CDR3 is 16 residues long. CDR1 ENHRY and CDR2 SYGVKD come from the germline V gene. The chain's CDR3 is CAISVTSGSSYNEQFF. The CDR3 nucleotides read TGTGCCATCAGTGTCACTAGCGGGAGTTCCTACAATGAGCAGTTCTTC.

Ten or more counts support this clonotype. The chain has TRBV2 and TRBJ2-2; 7 positions agree with TRBD2. The CDR3 loop spans 13 amino acids. Per the germline V gene, CDR1 is SNHLY and CDR2 is FYNNEI. V shed 7 bases and J 5 bases; nucleotides not matched to a gene: 4. CDR3 protein: CASIPGGTGELFF. The CDR3 DNA is TGTGCCAGCATACCCGGGGGGACCGGGGAGCTGTTTTTT.

The rearrangement joins TRBV9 to TRBJ1-2; TRBD1 is a possible D gene (5 bases). Trimming left V 3 bases short and J 5 bases short, with 8 bases between. Germline V gives CDR1 SGDLS, CDR2 YYNGEE. The length of the CDR3 is 12 residues. This chain's CDR3 is CASSADSYGYTF. The CDR3 DNA reads as TGTGCCAGCAGCGCAGACAGTTATGGCTACACCTTC. Full variable domain (missing parts from reference TRBV9 and TRBJ1-2): DSGVTQTPKHLITATGQRVTLRCSPRSGDLSVYWYQQSLDQGLQFLIQYYNGEERAKGNILERFSAQQFPDLHSELNLSSLELGDSALYFCASSADSYGYTFGSGTRLTVV.